Listed below are T cell receptor beta chains from one sample, sequenced in a study of identical twins. TCRdb itself ran the 5' RACE reads through MiXCR, one entry per CDR3 protein. This sample yields hundreds of thousands of distinct CDR3 sequences, of which 21% are seen a single time; more than 4% belongs to the top ten. Another study also made use of these data, one on T cells expressing NK-cell markers.

The sequenced material came from PBMCs. Receptors were obtained from a young woman in good health. Both conserved end residues are part of each CDR3. D genes are given only for firm matches. Only some rows state a clone size, as once, few, many or a class for expanded clones.

v_gene	abundance	len	d_gene	j_gene	CDR3aa	CDR3nt
TRBV20-1	few	13	NA	TRBJ2-5	CSARFGAEETQYF	TGCAGTGCCCGCTTTGGCGCGGAGGAGACCCAGTACTTC
TRBV6-5	few	13	NA	TRBJ1-1	CASSYVEDTEAFF	TGTGCCAGCAGTTACGTGGAGGACACTGAAGCTTTCTTT
TRBV29-1	few	14	NA	TRBJ1-1	CSVALWGEGTEAFF	TGCAGCGTCGCTCTTTGGGGAGAGGGCACTGAAGCTTTCTTT
TRBV24-1	few	14	TRBD2	TRBJ2-1	CATSDTSAVHEQFF	TGTGCCACCAGTGATACTAGCGCGGTTCATGAGCAGTTCTTC
TRBV25-1	few	12	NA	TRBJ2-3	CASSVGWDTQYF	TGTGCCAGCAGTGTCGGCTGGGATACGCAGTATTTT
TRBV20-1	few	14	NA	TRBJ1-2	CSARVRSYNYGYTF	TGCAGTGCTAGGGTCAGGAGCTATAACTATGGCTACACCTTC
TRBV5-1	few	13	TRBD1	TRBJ1-4	CASSGQINEKLFF	TGCGCCAGTTCGGGACAGATTAATGAAAAACTGTTTTTT
TRBV28	many	13	TRBD1	TRBJ1-2	CASSPGGGYGYTF	TGTGCCAGCAGTCCAGGGGGCGGCTATGGCTACACCTTC
TRBV5-1	few	14	NA	TRBJ2-1	CASSQDSTPNEQFF	TGCGCCAGCAGCCAGGACTCGACCCCCAATGAGCAGTTCTTC
TRBV5-1	few	16	NA	TRBJ1-1	CASSSLPDRPNTEAFF	TGCGCCAGCAGCAGCCTACCAGACAGGCCTAACACTGAAGCTTTCTTT
TRBV24-1	NA	14	TRBD2	TRBJ2-1	CATSDPLASNEQFF	TGTGCCACCAGTGACCCACTAGCGAGCAATGAGCAGTTCTTC
TRBV12-3/TRBV12-4	NA	13	NA	TRBJ2-7	CASSYDSTYEQYF	TGTGCCAGCAGTTACGACAGTACCTACGAGCAGTACTTC
TRBV7-8	many	13	TRBD1	TRBJ2-7	CASSWTGLYEQYF	TGTGCCAGCAGCTGGACAGGGCTGTACGAGCAGTACTTC
TRBV20-1	NA	13	NA	TRBJ2-7	CSASGGLAYEQYF	TGCAGTGCTAGCGGAGGGCTTGCCTACGAGCAGTACTTC